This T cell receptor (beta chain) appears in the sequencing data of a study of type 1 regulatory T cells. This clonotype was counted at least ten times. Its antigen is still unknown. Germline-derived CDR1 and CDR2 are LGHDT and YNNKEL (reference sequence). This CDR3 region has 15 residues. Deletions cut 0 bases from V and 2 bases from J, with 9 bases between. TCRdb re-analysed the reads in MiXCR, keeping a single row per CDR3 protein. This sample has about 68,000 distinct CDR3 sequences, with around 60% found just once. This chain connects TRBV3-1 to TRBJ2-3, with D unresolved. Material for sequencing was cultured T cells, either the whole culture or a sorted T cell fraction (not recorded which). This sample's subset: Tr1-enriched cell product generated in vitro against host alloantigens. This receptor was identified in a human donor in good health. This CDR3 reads CASSQEQIVTDTQYF. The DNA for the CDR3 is TGTGCCAGCAGCCAAGAGCAGATTGTCACAGATACGCAGTATTTT.